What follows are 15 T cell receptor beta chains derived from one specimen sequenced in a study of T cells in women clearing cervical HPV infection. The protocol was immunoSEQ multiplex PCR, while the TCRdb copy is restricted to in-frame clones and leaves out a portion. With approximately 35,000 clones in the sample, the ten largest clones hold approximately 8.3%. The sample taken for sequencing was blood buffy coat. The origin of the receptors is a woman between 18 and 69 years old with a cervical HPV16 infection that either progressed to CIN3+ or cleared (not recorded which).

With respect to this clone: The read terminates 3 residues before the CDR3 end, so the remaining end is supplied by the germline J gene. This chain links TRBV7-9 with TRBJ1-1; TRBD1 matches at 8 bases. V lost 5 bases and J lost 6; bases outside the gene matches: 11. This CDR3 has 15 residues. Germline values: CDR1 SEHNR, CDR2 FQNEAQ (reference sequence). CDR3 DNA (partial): TGTGCCAGCAGCCGACAGGGGCGGTCCGAGGCTGAA. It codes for CASSRQGRSEAE. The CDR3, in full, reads CASSRQGRSEAEAFF. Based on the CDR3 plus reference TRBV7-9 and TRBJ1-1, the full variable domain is DTGVSQNPRHKITKRGQNVTFRCDPISEHNRLYWYRQTLGQGPEFLTYFQNEAQLEKSRLLSDRFSAERPKGSFSTLEIQRTEQGDSAMYLCASSRQGRSEAEAFFGQGTRLTVV.

Here the CDR3 reads CAWSPRDNQPQHF. The CDR3 bases that were read are TGTGCCTGGAGTCCCAGGGATAATCAGCCC. This chain connects TRBV30 to TRBJ1-5, with D possibly TRBD1 on 5 matching bases. The CDR3 goes on 3 residues after the read ends, and that part is filled in from the germline J gene. V lost 2 bases and J lost 4, with 9 bases in between. Per the germline V gene, CDR1 is GTSNPN and CDR2 is SVGIG (reference sequence). This CDR3 region has 13 residues.

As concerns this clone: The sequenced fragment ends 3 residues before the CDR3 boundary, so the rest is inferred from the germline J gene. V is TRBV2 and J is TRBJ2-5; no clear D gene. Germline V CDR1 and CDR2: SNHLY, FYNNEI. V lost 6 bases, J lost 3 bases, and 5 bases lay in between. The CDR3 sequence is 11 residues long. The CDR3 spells CASSLKETQYF. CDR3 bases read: TGTGCCAGCAGCCTTAAAGAGACC.

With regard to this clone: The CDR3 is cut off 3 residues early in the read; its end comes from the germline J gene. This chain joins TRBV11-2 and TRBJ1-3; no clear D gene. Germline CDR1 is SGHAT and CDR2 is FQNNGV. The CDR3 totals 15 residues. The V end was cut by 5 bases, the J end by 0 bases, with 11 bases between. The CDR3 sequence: CASSVAHLSGNTIYF. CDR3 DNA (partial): TGTGCCAGCAGCGTGGCCCACCTCTCTGGAAACACC.

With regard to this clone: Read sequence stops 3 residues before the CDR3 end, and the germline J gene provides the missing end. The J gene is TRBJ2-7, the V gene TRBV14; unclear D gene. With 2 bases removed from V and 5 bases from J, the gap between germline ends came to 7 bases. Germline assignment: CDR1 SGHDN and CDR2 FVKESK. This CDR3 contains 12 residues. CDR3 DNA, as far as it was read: TGTGCCAGCAGCCAAAGGGTTGACGAG. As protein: CASSQRVDE. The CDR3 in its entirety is CASSQRVDEQYF. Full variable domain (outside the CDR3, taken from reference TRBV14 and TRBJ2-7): EAGVTQFPSHSVIEKGQTVTLRCDPISGHDNLYWYRRVMGKEIKFLLHFVKESKQDESGMPNNRFLAERTGGTYSTLKVQPAELEDSGVYFCASSQRVDEQYFGPGTRLTVT.

CDR3 DNA (partial): TGTGCCACCACCAAGCGGGAGGGTTACAATGAG. It codes for CATTKREGYNE. The CDR3 as a whole reads CATTKREGYNEQFF. The V call is TRBV10-3, the J call TRBJ2-1; TRBD2 aligns across 10 bases. From the germline J gene comes the end of the CDR3, since the read stops 3 residues before it. The germline V gene has CDR1 ENHRY and CDR2 SYGVKD. Germline trimming cut 10 bases from V and 4 bases from J; bases unmatched to any gene: 7. The CDR3 covers 14 residues.

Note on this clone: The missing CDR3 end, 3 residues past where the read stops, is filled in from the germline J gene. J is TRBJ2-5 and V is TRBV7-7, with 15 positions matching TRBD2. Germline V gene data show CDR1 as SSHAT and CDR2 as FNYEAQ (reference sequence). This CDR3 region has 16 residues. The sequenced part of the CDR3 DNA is TGTGCCAGCAGCTCAGGACTAGCGGGAGGGGCAGATACC. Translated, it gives CASSSGLAGGADT. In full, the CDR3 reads CASSSGLAGGADTQYF. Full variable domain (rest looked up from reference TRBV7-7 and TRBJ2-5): GAGVSQSPRYKVTKRGQDVTLRCDPISSHATLYWYQQALGQGPEFLTYFNYEAQPDKSGLPSDRFSAERPEGSISTLTIQRTEQRDSAMYRCASSSGLAGGADTQYFGPGTRLLVL.

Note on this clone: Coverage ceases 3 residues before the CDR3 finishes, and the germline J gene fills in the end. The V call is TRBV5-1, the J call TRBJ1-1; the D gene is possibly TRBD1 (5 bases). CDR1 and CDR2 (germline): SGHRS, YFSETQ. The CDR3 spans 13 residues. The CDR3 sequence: CASSLEQDGEAFF. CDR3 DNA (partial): TGCGCCAGCAGCTTGGAACAGGACGGGGAA.

The CDR3 here is CASSIGQGGGQYF. Incomplete CDR3 DNA: TGTGCCAGTAGTATAGGACAGGGTGGTGGT. This chain uses TRBV19 with TRBJ2-4; 7 nucleotides match TRBD1. The read ends 3 residues early relative to the CDR3; the germline J gene fills the gap. The CDR3 totals 13 residues. Germline CDR1 is LNHDA and CDR2 is SQIVND (reference sequence).

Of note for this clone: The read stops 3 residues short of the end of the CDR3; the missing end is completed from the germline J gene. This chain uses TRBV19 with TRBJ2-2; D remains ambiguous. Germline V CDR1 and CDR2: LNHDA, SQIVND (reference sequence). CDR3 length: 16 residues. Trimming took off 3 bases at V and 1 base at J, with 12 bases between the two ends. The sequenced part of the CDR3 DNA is TGTGCCAGTAGTATGGTAGGCAGGAGGAACACCGGGGAG. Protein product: CASSMVGRRNTGE. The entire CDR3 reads CASSMVGRRNTGELFF.

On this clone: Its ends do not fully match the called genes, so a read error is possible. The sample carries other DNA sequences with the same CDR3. The chain's CDR3 is CSARDRGNSPLHF. The part of the CDR3 DNA that was read is TGCAGTGCTAGGGACAGGGGTAATTCGCCC. The chain couples TRBV20-1 to TRBJ1-6; TRBD1 matches at 9 bases. The observed sequence ends 3 residues before the CDR3 terminus, with the missing tail filled in from the germline J gene. This CDR3 region has 13 residues. Per the germline V gene, CDR1 is DFQATT and CDR2 is SNEGSKA (reference sequence).

This CDR3 reads CASSLEGSSYEQYF. The CDR3 DNA, read in part, is TGTGCCAGCAGCTTAGAGGGCAGCTCCTACGAG. The chain has TRBV7-6 and TRBJ2-7; D uncertain. The CDR3 goes on 3 residues after the read ends, and that part is filled in from the germline J gene. The CDR3 runs 14 residues. CDR1 is SGHVS and CDR2 is FNYEAQ in the germline V gene. The V and J ends lost 1 base and 0 bases respectively, with 7 bases between them.

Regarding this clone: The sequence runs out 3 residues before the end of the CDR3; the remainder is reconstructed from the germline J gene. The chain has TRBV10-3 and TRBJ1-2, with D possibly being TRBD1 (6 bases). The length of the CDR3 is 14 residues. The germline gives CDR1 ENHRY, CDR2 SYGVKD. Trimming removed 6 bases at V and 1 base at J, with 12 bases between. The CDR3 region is CAISRTESNYGYTF. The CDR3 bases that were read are TGTGCCATCAGCCGGACAGAGAGTAACTATGGC.

CDR3 sequence reads: CASSIGSAHSSYDYTF. The covered CDR3 bases are TGTGCCAGTAGTATAGGTTCCGCCCACTCTTCCTACGAC. The chain has TRBV19 and TRBJ1-2, with D unclear. Read data end 3 residues before the CDR3 end; the end is taken from the germline J gene. This CDR3 is 16 amino acids long. Per the germline V gene, CDR1 is LNHDA and CDR2 is SQIVND (reference sequence).

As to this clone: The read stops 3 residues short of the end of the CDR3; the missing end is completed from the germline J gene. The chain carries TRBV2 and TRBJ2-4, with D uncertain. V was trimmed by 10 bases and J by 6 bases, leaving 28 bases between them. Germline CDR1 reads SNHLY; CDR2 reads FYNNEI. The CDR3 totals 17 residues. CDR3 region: CATFPLPASNRGNIQYF. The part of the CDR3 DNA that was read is TGTGCCACCTTCCCCCTGCCAGCGTCGAACCGTGGAAACATT.